A single sample gave rise to the 24 T cell receptor beta chains below, sequenced in a study of blood T cell repertoires in COVID-19. Sequencing used immunoSEQ multiplex PCR; TCRdb keeps in-frame clones, though not all of them. The table has about 190,000 clones, 82% seen once; the top ten hold 6.5% to 9.5%. The specimen was peripheral blood. These receptors originate from a woman in her fifties or sixties with COVID-19, enrolled during active disease.

This clone has a handful of counts. The chain has TRBV7-6 and TRBJ1-6, with D perhaps matching TRBD1 (6 bases). The CDR3 is made up of 16 amino acids. V was shortened by 5 bases and J by 9 bases, with 20 bases between the two germline ends. Per the germline V gene, CDR1 is SGHVS and CDR2 is FNYEAQ. The CDR3 sequence: CASSRIHRVGSSPLHF. For the CDR3, the DNA is TGTGCCAGCAGCCGAATCCACAGGGTGGGAAGTTCACCCCTCCACTTT.

This sequence joins TRBV7-9 and TRBJ1-4, with D maybe TRBD1 (5 bases). Per the germline V gene, CDR1 is SEHNR and CDR2 is FQNEAQ (reference sequence). The CDR3 has 14 amino acids. Trimming removed 1 base from V and 7 bases from J, with 10 bases in between. The CDR3 here is CASSLVQGSEKLFF. The DNA for the CDR3 is TGTGCCAGCAGCTTAGTGCAGGGATCTGAAAAACTGTTTTTT. Supplemented by reference TRBV7-9 and TRBJ1-4, the full variable domain reads DTGVSQNPRHKITKRGQNVTFRCDPISEHNRLYWYRQTLGQGPEFLTYFQNEAQLEKSRLLSDRFSAERPKGSFSTLEIQRTEQGDSAMYLCASSLVQGSEKLFFGSGTQLSVL.

The chain joins TRBV7-2 to TRBJ1-2; D uncertain. Trimming took off 1 base at V and 0 bases at J, with 9 bases between the two ends. The CDR3 covers 15 residues. Germline values: CDR1 SGHTA, CDR2 FQGNSA. The CDR3 region is CASSLGSLANYGYTF. The CDR3 DNA reads as TGTGCCAGCAGCTTAGGGAGTTTAGCTAACTATGGCTACACCTTC.

V usage is TRBV9 and J usage is TRBJ2-2, with TRBD1 matching over 7 bases. The CDR3 contains 16 residues. Per the germline V gene, CDR1 is SGDLS and CDR2 is YYNGEE. J gave up 3 bases and V 0 bases, and 5 bases lay outside the gene matches. CDR3 nucleotide sequence: TGTGCCAGCAGCGTAGGTCCCCAGGGGGACACCGGGGAGCTGTTTTTT. Protein sequence: CASSVGPQGDTGELFF.

The V call is TRBV18, the J call TRBJ1-5, with D perhaps TRBD1 (6 bases). This CDR3 has 15 residues. V was shortened by 4 bases and J by 3 bases, with 13 bases between the two germline ends. CDR1 and CDR2 from the germline V gene are KGHSH and LQKENI. The CDR3 region has the DNA TGTGCCAGCTCACGATACGGACAGACCAATCAGCCCCAGCATTTT. Translating gives CASSRYGQTNQPQHF.

The chain couples TRBV6-5 to TRBJ1-2; D gene uncertain. The V and J ends lost 6 bases and 6 bases respectively, with 14 bases between them. Germline V CDR1 and CDR2: MNHEY, SVGAGI. This CDR3 is 13 amino acids long. DNA of the CDR3: TGTGCCAGCAGCCTGGAGTTACGCGATGGCTACACCTTC. It yields the protein CASSLELRDGYTF.

V usage is TRBV5-4 and J usage is TRBJ2-3, with D hard to call. Trimming left V 0 bases short and J 6 bases short, with 8 bases between. The CDR3 totals 13 residues. Germline CDR1 SGHNT, CDR2 YYREEE (reference sequence). The CDR3 DNA is TGTGCCAGCAGCTTGGAATTGCGCGATACGCAGTATTTT. It translates to CASSLELRDTQYF.

V usage is TRBV3-1 (or the pseudogene TRBV3-2) and J usage is TRBJ1-2; D possibly corresponds to TRBD1 (5 bases). Trimming removed 0 bases at V and 10 bases at J, with 15 bases between. This CDR3 contains 14 residues. Germline V gives CDR1 LGHDT, CDR2 YNNKEL (reference sequence). CDR3 sequence reads: CASSQDRQFPPYTF. The CDR3 DNA reads as TGTGCCAGCAGCCAAGATAGACAGTTCCCTCCCTACACCTTC.

The table lists this clone with a count of one. The rearrangement links TRBV19 to TRBJ2-2, with 11 bases matching TRBD1. This CDR3 is 18 amino acids long. J lost 0 bases, V lost 4 bases, and 7 bases had no gene match. Germline assignment: CDR1 LNHDA and CDR2 SQIVND (reference sequence). In nucleotides, the CDR3 is TGTGCCAGTAGTAAGCGGACAGGGGGCTTCGCGAACACCGGGGAGCTGTTTTTT. Encoded protein: CASSKRTGGFANTGELFF.

This rearrangement joins TRBV7-2 to TRBJ1-5, with 10 bases matching TRBD1. The CDR3 loop spans 14 amino acids. V gave up 5 bases and J gave up 6 bases; unmatched junction bases: 4. Germline assignment: CDR1 SGHTA and CDR2 FQGNSA. The CDR3, as DNA: TGTGCCAGCAGCACTGACAGGGGGCTTCAGCCCCAGCATTTT. Translation: CASSTDRGLQPQHF.

The chain employs TRBV7-9 and TRBJ2-2, with TRBD1 matching 11 bases. The V gene's germline CDR1 is SEHNR and CDR2 FQNEAQ (reference sequence). Unmatched junction bases numbered 3, after V lost 2 bases and J lost 4 bases. The CDR3 extends over 16 amino acids. The CDR3 nucleotides read TGTGCCAGCAGCTTAAGGGACAGGGGGACCACCGGGGAGCTGTTTTTT. Amino acid sequence: CASSLRDRGTTGELFF.

DNA for the CDR3: TGTGCCAGCAGTCCTGGTACAGGGGCCAACGTCCTGACTTTC. Amino acid sequence: CASSPGTGANVLTF. The rearrangement uses TRBV6-5 and TRBJ2-6, with D uncertain. V was cut by 5 bases and J by 4 bases, with 9 bases left in between. The CDR3 consists of 14 residues. Germline lookup yields CDR1 MNHEY and CDR2 SVGAGI.

The chain joins TRBV2 to TRBJ1-5; 10 positions match TRBD1. Trimming cost V 3 bases and J 4 bases; bases outside gene matches: 3. The germline CDR1 and CDR2 sequences are SNHLY and FYNNEI. The length of the CDR3 is 15 residues. CDR3 coding DNA: TGTGCCAGCAGTGACCGGGACAGGGGAAATCAGCCCCAGCATTTT. It codes for CASSDRDRGNQPQHF.

The chain recombines TRBV29-1 with TRBJ1-4, with D tentatively TRBD1 (5 bases). The CDR3 loop spans 12 amino acids. Trimming took 7 bases from V and 11 from J, leaving 17 bases between them. Germline-derived CDR1 and CDR2 are SQVTM and ANQGSEA. The DNA for the CDR3 is TGCAGCGCCACGGTGGCGGGGGGGAAACTGTTTTTT. Translation gives CSATVAGGKLFF.

The chain has TRBV7-3 and TRBJ2-5; 11 bases are a match to TRBD2. This CDR3 is 17 amino acids long. Germline loops: CDR1 SGHTA, CDR2 FQGTGA. Trimming at V came to 5 bases and at J to 5 bases, leaving 13 bases not matched to a gene. The CDR3 loop is CASSVGTSGGLGETQYF. Written as DNA, the CDR3 is TGTGCCAGCAGCGTTGGGACTAGCGGTGGGCTGGGCGAGACCCAGTACTTC.

The chain joins TRBV12-1 to TRBJ1-1; TRBD1 was called by the table and not checked on the DNA. TRBV12-1 is a known pseudogene. The CDR3 consists of 15 residues. CDR3 in amino acids: CASSFVGDRDTEAFF. The CDR3 DNA reads TGTGCCAGCAGCTTTGTCGGGGACAGGGACACTGAAGCTTTCTTT.

The J gene is TRBJ2-7, the V gene TRBV5-1; 8 nucleotides match TRBD2. V was clipped by 4 bases and J by 2 bases; unmatched bases: 5. Per germline, CDR1 SGHRS and CDR2 YFSETQ. The CDR3 has 14 residues. The CDR3 sequence is CASSLAAGAYEQYV. For the CDR3, the DNA is TGCGCCAGCAGCCTGGCAGCGGGAGCCTACGAGCAGTACGTC.

The genes are TRBV20-1 and TRBJ1-1; D ambiguous. V was clipped by 3 bases and J by 9 bases, with 8 bases between them. The germline V gene has CDR1 DFQATT and CDR2 SNEGSKA (reference sequence). CDR3 length: 10 amino acids. The CDR3 DNA sequence: TGCAGTGCTAGCCAGGCTCAAGCTTTCTTT. It is translated as CSASQAQAFF.

This chain links TRBV15 with TRBJ2-5; 9 bases align to TRBD1. CDR3 length equals 15 residues. V shed 3 bases, J shed 2 bases, and the junction held 4 bases outside the gene matches. CDR1 and CDR2 from the germline V gene are LNHNV and YYDKDF (reference sequence). CDR3 residues: CATSSGQGSQETQYF. In DNA, the CDR3 is TGTGCCACCAGCAGCGGACAGGGGTCGCAAGAGACCCAGTACTTC.

The CDR3 coding sequence is TGTGCCAGCGGGACATTGAACACTGAAGCTTTCTTT. Its protein product is CASGTLNTEAFF. The chain is built from TRBV5-8 and TRBJ1-1; perhaps TRBD1 as D (6 bases). The CDR3 loop spans 12 amino acids. Per the germline V gene, CDR1 is SGHTS and CDR2 is YDEGEE. V lost 7 bases and J 0 bases, leaving 7 bases between the germline ends. The whole variable domain, filled in from reference TRBV5-8 and TRBJ1-1, reads EAGVTQSPTHLIKTRGQQATLRCSPISGHTSVYWYQQALGLGLQFLLWYDEGEERNRGNFPPRFSGRQFPNYSSELNVNALELEDSALYLCASGTLNTEAFFGQGTRLTVV.

This clone was seen repeatedly, ten times or more. The chain is built from TRBV4-2 and TRBJ2-5, with D perhaps TRBD2 (6 bases). The CDR3 sequence is 13 residues long. The V gene lost 4 bases and the J gene lost 1 base, with 7 bases spanning the gap. Germline CDR1 LGHNA, CDR2 YNFKEQ. CDR3 amino acids: CASSRGTQETQYF. The CDR3 DNA sequence: TGTGCCAGCAGCCGCGGGACCCAAGAGACCCAGTACTTC.

The chain carries TRBV11-2 and TRBJ1-2; 10 positions agree with TRBD1. CDR3 length: 13 residues. V dropped 5 bases and J dropped 9; count of bases not matched to a gene: 6. Germline values: CDR1 SGHAT, CDR2 FQNNGV. This CDR3 is CASSPGTGASYTF. The CDR3 DNA sequence: TGTGCCAGCAGCCCCGGGACAGGGGCGAGCTACACCTTC.

V usage is TRBV19 and J usage is TRBJ1-1; no clear D gene. Germline assignment: CDR1 LNHDA and CDR2 SQIVND (reference sequence). V lost 3 bases, J lost 0 bases, and 5 bases lay in between. CDR3 length equals 13 residues. As DNA, the CDR3 is TGTGCCAGTAGTATTTCTGTGAACACTGAAGCTTTCTTT. Translation gives CASSISVNTEAFF.

The rearrangement uses TRBV9 and TRBJ1-1, with a possible D match to TRBD1 (5 bases). The CDR3 spans 13 residues. V was cut by 0 bases and J by 9 bases, with 12 bases left in between. In germline, CDR1 is SGDLS, CDR2 YYNGEE. The CDR3 here is CASSVGSGGKAFF. As DNA, the CDR3 is TGTGCCAGCAGCGTAGGATCGGGGGGAAAAGCTTTCTTT.